Listed below are T cell receptor beta chains from one sample, sequenced in a study of shared clonotypes between healthy human individuals. The method was immunoSEQ multiplex PCR; TCRdb's version includes in-frame clones alone and lacks a portion of them. The data show hundreds of thousands of clones, roughly 97% seen once. The specimen was naive CD4+ T cells sorted from blood. The receptors were gathered from a woman aged 25-40 years in good health. Each CDR3 is given with its conserved first and last residue. The order of the fields is clone size, V gene, J gene, D gene, CDR3 protein, CDR3 DNA. A D gene is named only where the DNA matches it firmly. Clone size is shown for a subset of rows, as once, few, many or a class of expanded clone.

clone size: .; V gene: TRBV28; J gene: TRBJ2-3; D gene: TRBD1; CDR3 protein: CASTPEGQGFGTDTQYF; CDR3 DNA: TGTGCCAGCACTCCGGAAGGACAGGGGTTCGGCACAGATACGCAGTATTTT
clone size: .; V gene: TRBV19; J gene: TRBJ2-7; D gene: .; CDR3 protein: CASSDRQRNFYEQYF; CDR3 DNA: TGTGCCAGTAGTGACAGACAGCGGAACTTCTACGAGCAGTACTTC
clone size: .; V gene: TRBV15; J gene: TRBJ2-1; D gene: TRBD2; CDR3 protein: CATSRTRTSAYNEQFF; CDR3 DNA: TGTGCCACCAGCAGGACGAGAACTAGCGCCTACAATGAGCAGTTCTTC
clone size: .; V gene: TRBV6-5; J gene: TRBJ2-3; D gene: TRBD1; CDR3 protein: CASSYDGQGFKYF; CDR3 DNA: TGTGCCAGCAGTTACGACGGACAGGGGTTTAAGTATTTT
clone size: once; V gene: TRBV4-1; J gene: TRBJ2-5; D gene: TRBD2; CDR3 protein: CASSPGLMETQYF; CDR3 DNA: TGCGCCAGCAGCCCGGGACTAATGGAGACCCAGTACTTC
clone size: .; V gene: TRBV30; J gene: TRBJ2-1; D gene: TRBD2; CDR3 protein: CAWTRVGRDDEQFF; CDR3 DNA: TGTGCCTGGACACGGGTCGGGAGGGACGATGAGCAGTTCTTC
clone size: .; V gene: TRBV13; J gene: TRBJ1-2; D gene: .; CDR3 protein: CASSLNDHGGGYGYTF; CDR3 DNA: TGTGCCAGCAGCTTAAATGATCATGGGGGCGGCTATGGCTACACCTTC
clone size: .; V gene: TRBV7-9; J gene: TRBJ2-3; D gene: .; CDR3 protein: CASSLQGLTDTQYF; CDR3 DNA: TGTGCCAGCAGCCTCCAGGGGTTGACAGATACGCAGTATTTT
clone size: .; V gene: TRBV9; J gene: TRBJ2-1; D gene: TRBD1; CDR3 protein: CASSPRDRGHYNEQFF; CDR3 DNA: TGTGCCAGCAGTCCCCGGGACAGGGGGCATTACAATGAGCAGTTCTTC
clone size: .; V gene: TRBV29-1; J gene: TRBJ2-7; D gene: .; CDR3 protein: CSVRTDRDNYEQYF; CDR3 DNA: TGCAGCGTACGTACTGACCGGGACAACTACGAGCAGTACTTC
clone size: .; V gene: TRBV7-9; J gene: TRBJ2-1; D gene: TRBD2; CDR3 protein: CASSSYVKTSGRGEQFF; CDR3 DNA: TGTGCCAGCAGCTCGTATGTGAAGACTAGCGGGAGAGGTGAGCAGTTCTTC
clone size: .; V gene: TRBV10-2; J gene: TRBJ2-7; D gene: .; CDR3 protein: CASRDGAYEQYF; CDR3 DNA: TGCGCCAGTCGGGACGGTGCCTACGAGCAGTACTTC
clone size: few; V gene: TRBV27; J gene: TRBJ1-2; D gene: TRBD1; CDR3 protein: CASSLTGDYGYTF; CDR3 DNA: TGTGCCAGCAGTCTCACAGGGGACTATGGCTACACCTTC
clone size: .; V gene: TRBV28; J gene: TRBJ2-3; D gene: .; CDR3 protein: CASSSNTDTQYF; CDR3 DNA: TGTGCCAGCAGTTCGAACACAGATACGCAGTATTTT